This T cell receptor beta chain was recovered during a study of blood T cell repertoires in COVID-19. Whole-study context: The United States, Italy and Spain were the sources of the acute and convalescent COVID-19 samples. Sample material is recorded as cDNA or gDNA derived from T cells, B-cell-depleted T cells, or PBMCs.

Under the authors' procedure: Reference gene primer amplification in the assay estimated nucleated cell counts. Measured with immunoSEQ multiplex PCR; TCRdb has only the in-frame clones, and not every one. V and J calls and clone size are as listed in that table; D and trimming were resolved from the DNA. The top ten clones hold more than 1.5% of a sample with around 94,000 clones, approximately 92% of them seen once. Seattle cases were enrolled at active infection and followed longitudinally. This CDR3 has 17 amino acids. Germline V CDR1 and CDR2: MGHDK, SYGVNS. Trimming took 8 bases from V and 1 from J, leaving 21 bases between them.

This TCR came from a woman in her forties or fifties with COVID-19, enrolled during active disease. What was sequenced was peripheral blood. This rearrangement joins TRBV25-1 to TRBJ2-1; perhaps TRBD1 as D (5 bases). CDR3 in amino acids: CASLHEEDILSYNEQFF. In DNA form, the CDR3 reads TGTGCCAGCCTGCATGAAGAGGACATTCTTTCCTACAATGAGCAGTTCTTC.